These 8 T cell receptor beta chains share one sample of origin, sequenced in a study of T-cell memory formation after mild COVID-19. TCRdb recomputed calls from the 5' RACE reads with MiXCR, one row per CDR3 protein. The repertoire holds a few hundred thousand distinct CDR3 sequences, with around 20% as singletons. The sample comprised PBMCs or a T cell subset sorted from them (not recorded which). The receptors were sampled from an adult woman who had mild COVID-19 (a few samples of this study predate the infection). Cell type and time point are not known.

The chain uses TRBV29-1 and TRBJ1-1, with D possibly TRBD1 on 5 matching bases. Trimming removed 8 bases from V and 8 bases from J, with 24 bases in between. The CDR3 spans 14 residues. Looked up from germline, CDR1 is SQVTM and CDR2 is ANQGSEA. CDR3 in DNA: TGCAGCACGGTAGGGTTGGGGCAAGTCGGCGAAGCTTTCTTT. This sequence encodes CSTVGLGQVGEAFF.

This clonotype was picked up a small number of times. This chain uses TRBV7-2 with TRBJ1-1; D remains ambiguous. The CDR3 sequence is 15 residues long. V gave up 2 bases and J gave up 0 bases, with 10 bases separating them. CDR1 and CDR2 (germline): SGHTA, FQGNSA. The CDR3 here is CASSLSSEMNTEAFF. CDR3 DNA: TGTGCCAGCAGCTTATCGTCGGAGATGAACACTGAAGCTTTCTTT.

The V gene is TRBV10-3, the J gene TRBJ1-2; D is ambiguous. The CDR3 consists of 13 residues. Germline CDR1 ENHRY, CDR2 SYGVKD. The germline V and J ends were trimmed by 10 bases and 4 bases, with 16 bases remaining between them. The CDR3, as DNA: TGTGCCACCGAAACGGGAGAGAGCTATGGCTACACCTTC. Translated, it gives CATETGESYGYTF.

The V and J genes are TRBV4-3 and TRBJ2-5; either TRBD1 or TRBD2 may fit D (5 bases each). Germline CDR1 LGHNA, CDR2 YSLEER. The CDR3 loop spans 15 amino acids. Trimming took 0 bases from V and 5 from J, leaving 13 bases between them. The DNA for the CDR3 is TGCGCCAGCAGCCAAGATAAGGGGAGTTGGGAGACCCAGTACTTC. This codes for CASSQDKGSWETQYF.

This clonotype has at least ten counts. The V gene is TRBV7-3, the J gene TRBJ1-1; 10 bases match TRBD1. This CDR3 spans 15 amino acids. Losses at the gene ends were 3 bases for V and 4 bases for J; bases not matched to a gene: 5. Germline V gene data show CDR1 as SGHTA and CDR2 as FQGTGA. The CDR3 DNA reads as TGTGCCAGCAGCTTGACAGGGGGCGCACCCACTGAAGCTTTCTTT. Residues: CASSLTGGAPTEAFF.

The sample holds a few counts of this clonotype. The gene calls are TRBV5-1 and TRBJ1-2; tentative D call: TRBD1 (5 bases). Trimming cost V 4 bases and J 5 bases, with 15 bases left between them. Germline CDR1 is SGHRS and CDR2 is YFSETQ. This CDR3 is built from 14 residues. The CDR3 loop is CASSRLTGDYGYTF. The CDR3 nucleotides read TGCGCCAGCAGCCGCCTCACAGGTGATTATGGCTACACCTTC.

This chain joins TRBV12-3 or TRBV12-4 and TRBJ1-1; 7 bases fit TRBD1. Trimming took 5 bases from V and 0 from J; bases not matched to a gene: 9. The CDR3 extends over 16 amino acids. Here the CDR3 DNA reads TGTGCCAGCAGTCGACAGGGCGAAGGATTGAACACTGAAGCTTTCTTT. Its translation is CASSRQGEGLNTEAFF.

The chain employs TRBV12-3 or TRBV12-4 and TRBJ2-1; 11 bases fit TRBD2. The length of the CDR3 is 13 residues. Trimming took 3 bases from V and 15 from J; bases not matched to a gene: 7. CDR3 bases: TGTGCCAGCAGTTTGCAACTAGCGGGAGTTCCGTTCTTC. This sequence encodes CASSLQLAGVPFF.